The rows below give T cell receptor beta chains drawn from one sample of a study of blood T cell repertoires in COVID-19. This table comes from immunoSEQ multiplex PCR, and its TCRdb copy is limited to in-frame clones, with some not included. The sample has 20,000 to 30,000 clones, 85% to 90% seen once. Sequenced material: peripheral blood. All receptors come from a human donor in a cohort sampled during active COVID-19. Both conserved end residues are part of each CDR3. The D gene is left open where the match is weak. For some rows the clone size is stated as once, few or many, or as a class when expanded; others skip it.

j_call: TRBJ2-3
d_call: TRBD2
clone_size: .
v_call: TRBV7-9
cdr3_nt: TGTGCCAGCAGCTTAGAAGCGGGAGCGATTTATACGCAGTATTTT
cdr3_aa: CASSLEAGAIYTQYF

j_call: TRBJ2-5
d_call: TRBD2
clone_size: .
v_call: TRBV2
cdr3_nt: TGTGCCAGCAGCCCGGGACTAGCGGGTATTGCGACCCAGTACTTC
cdr3_aa: CASSPGLAGIATQYF

j_call: TRBJ1-4
d_call: .
clone_size: .
v_call: TRBV5-6
cdr3_nt: TGTGCCAGCAGCTTCAAGGGAGCAACTAATGAAAAACTGTTTTTT
cdr3_aa: CASSFKGATNEKLFF

j_call: TRBJ2-1
d_call: .
clone_size: once
v_call: TRBV4-1
cdr3_nt: TGCGCCAGCAGCCAGGGGCTGGGCGATGAGCAGTTCTTC
cdr3_aa: CASSQGLGDEQFF

j_call: TRBJ1-4
d_call: .
clone_size: .
v_call: TRBV7-9
cdr3_nt: TGTGCCAGCAGCTTGGGCATTGCAACTAATGAAAAACTGTTTTTT
cdr3_aa: CASSLGIATNEKLFF

j_call: TRBJ1-1
d_call: .
clone_size: .
v_call: TRBV18
cdr3_nt: TGTGCCAGCTCACAGGGAGAAACTGAAGCTTTCTTT
cdr3_aa: CASSQGETEAFF

j_call: TRBJ2-2
d_call: TRBD2
clone_size: once
v_call: TRBV4-2
cdr3_nt: TGTGCCAGCAGCCAAGATTCGGGACTAGCGGCCGGGGAGCTGTTTTTT
cdr3_aa: CASSQDSGLAAGELFF

j_call: TRBJ1-2
d_call: .
clone_size: .
v_call: TRBV7-2
cdr3_nt: TGTGCCAGCAGCTCCCCCGCCCGGCAGGGCTATGGCTACACCTTC
cdr3_aa: CASSSPARQGYGYTF

j_call: TRBJ1-1
d_call: .
clone_size: .
v_call: TRBV6-5
cdr3_nt: TGTGCCAGCACCTACTCGGGGGGGCAAGGGACTGAAGCTTTCTTT
cdr3_aa: CASTYSGGQGTEAFF

j_call: TRBJ2-7
d_call: TRBD1
clone_size: .
v_call: TRBV7-2
cdr3_nt: TGTGCCAGCAGCTTTACAGGGGGCGAGCAGTACTTC
cdr3_aa: CASSFTGGEQYF

j_call: TRBJ1-2
d_call: .
clone_size: .
v_call: TRBV9
cdr3_nt: TGTGCCAGCAGCGGAGAGGACAGAGCTAACTATGGCTACACCTTC
cdr3_aa: CASSGEDRANYGYTF

j_call: TRBJ2-7
d_call: TRBD2
clone_size: .
v_call: TRBV5-1
cdr3_nt: TGCGCCAGCAGCTCTGTAGCGGGGGCGACACTACCCGAGCAGTACTTC
cdr3_aa: CASSSVAGATLPEQYF

j_call: TRBJ2-6
d_call: .
clone_size: .
v_call: TRBV27
cdr3_nt: TGTGCCAGCAGTTTAGAAGGGGCTGGGGCCAACGTCCTGACTTTC
cdr3_aa: CASSLEGAGANVLTF

j_call: TRBJ2-5
d_call: .
clone_size: .
v_call: TRBV5-1
cdr3_nt: TGCGCCAGCAGCCCCGGGGGAGCTCAAGAGACCCAGTACTTC
cdr3_aa: CASSPGGAQETQYF

j_call: TRBJ2-7
d_call: .
clone_size: once
v_call: TRBV7-2
cdr3_nt: TGTGCCAGCAGCTTCCGGGGGAAATACGAGCAGTACTTC
cdr3_aa: CASSFRGKYEQYF

j_call: TRBJ1-5
d_call: TRBD1
clone_size: .
v_call: TRBV20-1
cdr3_nt: TGCAGTGCTAGTACCGGGACAGGGCGTCAGCCCCAGCATTTT
cdr3_aa: CSASTGTGRQPQHF

j_call: TRBJ2-3
d_call: TRBD1
clone_size: .
v_call: TRBV19
cdr3_nt: TGTGCCAGTAGACCGGGACAGGGAAGACCCCACACAGATACGCAGTATTTT
cdr3_aa: CASRPGQGRPHTDTQYF

j_call: TRBJ2-7
d_call: .
clone_size: .
v_call: TRBV11-2
cdr3_nt: TGTGCCAGCAGCTTAGACTTGCCGGGACATGTCTACGAGCAGTACTTC
cdr3_aa: CASSLDLPGHVYEQYF

j_call: TRBJ1-2
d_call: .
clone_size: .
v_call: TRBV27
cdr3_nt: TGTGCCAGCAGTTTGACAGGTGGAGGCTACACCTTC
cdr3_aa: CASSLTGGGYTF

j_call: TRBJ2-2
d_call: .
clone_size: .
v_call: TRBV19
cdr3_nt: TGTGCCAGTAGTGTCGACAGGCGAACCGGGGAGCTGTTTTTT
cdr3_aa: CASSVDRRTGELFF

j_call: TRBJ2-7
d_call: .
clone_size: .
v_call: TRBV6-2/TRBV6-3
cdr3_nt: TGTGCCAGCAGCCTCGACAGCCGTGGGGAGCAGTACTTC
cdr3_aa: CASSLDSRGEQYF

j_call: TRBJ1-6
d_call: .
clone_size: .
v_call: TRBV27
cdr3_nt: TGTGCCAGCAGTTTACGGTGGCAGGGTATCCCCCATTCACCCCTCCACTTT
cdr3_aa: CASSLRWQGIPHSPLHF

j_call: TRBJ1-6
d_call: .
clone_size: .
v_call: TRBV2
cdr3_nt: TGTGCCAGCAGCCTCGAGCGGGTACAGATAGATTCACCCCTCCACTTT
cdr3_aa: CASSLERVQIDSPLHF

j_call: TRBJ2-2
d_call: .
clone_size: .
v_call: TRBV7-2
cdr3_nt: TGTGCCAGCAGCTTAGACAGGAACACCGGGGAGCTGTTTTTT
cdr3_aa: CASSLDRNTGELFF

j_call: TRBJ2-7
d_call: TRBD1
clone_size: .
v_call: TRBV5-1
cdr3_nt: TGCGCCAGCAGCCGAGACAGGGCGTACGAGCAGTACTTC
cdr3_aa: CASSRDRAYEQYF

j_call: TRBJ2-1
d_call: TRBD1
clone_size: .
v_call: TRBV13
cdr3_nt: TGTGCCAGCAGCCCCCGCCGGGACAGGGGAAATGAGCAGTTCTTC
cdr3_aa: CASSPRRDRGNEQFF

j_call: TRBJ1-2
d_call: TRBD1
clone_size: .
v_call: TRBV6-5
cdr3_nt: TGTGCCAGCAGCCAAACCGCCGGGACAGGGGGAGGCTACACCTTC
cdr3_aa: CASSQTAGTGGGYTF

j_call: TRBJ1-2
d_call: .
clone_size: .
v_call: TRBV9
cdr3_nt: TGTGCCAGCAGCGTAGACAGCAACTATGGCTACACCTTC
cdr3_aa: CASSVDSNYGYTF

j_call: TRBJ2-2
d_call: .
clone_size: .
v_call: TRBV27
cdr3_nt: TGTGCCAGCAGTCCCCTATCAGGGAGGACCGGGGAGCTGTTTTTT
cdr3_aa: CASSPLSGRTGELFF

j_call: TRBJ1-2
d_call: .
clone_size: once
v_call: TRBV6-5
cdr3_nt: TGTGCCAGCCTCAGGACAGCCGCGGACTATGGCTACACCTTC
cdr3_aa: CASLRTAADYGYTF

j_call: TRBJ1-1
d_call: .
clone_size: .
v_call: TRBV6-2/TRBV6-3
cdr3_nt: TGTGCCAGCAGTTACGCGAGGAACACTGAAGCTTTCTTT
cdr3_aa: CASSYARNTEAFF

j_call: TRBJ2-3
d_call: TRBD2
clone_size: once
v_call: TRBV7-2
cdr3_nt: TGTGCCAGCAGCATTCAGGGACTAGCGGTCGATACGCAGTATTTT
cdr3_aa: CASSIQGLAVDTQYF

j_call: TRBJ2-3
d_call: .
clone_size: .
v_call: TRBV27
cdr3_nt: TGTGCCAGCAGTTTATTTTCGATACGAACTAGCACAGATACGCAGTATTTT
cdr3_aa: CASSLFSIRTSTDTQYF

j_call: TRBJ2-3
d_call: TRBD1
clone_size: .
v_call: TRBV14
cdr3_nt: TGTGCCAGCAGTCGCACAGGGGTCAGCACAGATACGCAGTATTTT
cdr3_aa: CASSRTGVSTDTQYF

j_call: TRBJ2-7
d_call: TRBD1
clone_size: once
v_call: TRBV11-2
cdr3_nt: TGTGCCAGCAGCCTACATACAGGGGGCACGAACGAGCAGTACTTC
cdr3_aa: CASSLHTGGTNEQYF

j_call: TRBJ2-7
d_call: .
clone_size: .
v_call: TRBV24-1
cdr3_nt: TGTGCCACCGCCCAACGAGGTGGAAACGAGCAGTACTTC
cdr3_aa: CATAQRGGNEQYF

j_call: TRBJ1-5
d_call: .
clone_size: .
v_call: TRBV11-2
cdr3_nt: TGTGCCAGCAGCTTGGGGAAGGGGGGGAAGGGACCCCAGCATTTT
cdr3_aa: CASSLGKGGKGPQHF

j_call: TRBJ1-2
d_call: .
clone_size: .
v_call: TRBV6-1
cdr3_nt: TGTGCCAGCAGTGAGGAGATCGACTATGGCTACACCTTC
cdr3_aa: CASSEEIDYGYTF

j_call: TRBJ1-6
d_call: .
clone_size: .
v_call: TRBV5-6
cdr3_nt: TGTGCCAGCAGCTCGGACGCGGGGTATAATTCACCCCTCCACTTT
cdr3_aa: CASSSDAGYNSPLHF

j_call: TRBJ2-7
d_call: .
clone_size: .
v_call: TRBV5-1
cdr3_nt: TGCGCCAGCAGCCTGGGGGTAAACAGGGAGCAGTACTTC
cdr3_aa: CASSLGVNREQYF

j_call: TRBJ2-7
d_call: TRBD2
clone_size: .
v_call: TRBV12-5
cdr3_nt: TGTGCTAGTGGGACTAGCGGGAGGGGTACGTACGAGCAGTACTTC
cdr3_aa: CASGTSGRGTYEQYF

j_call: TRBJ1-4
d_call: .
clone_size: .
v_call: TRBV7-2
cdr3_nt: TGTGCCAGCAGCCTCCTCAGCGGGGGGACTAATGAAAAACTGTTTTTT
cdr3_aa: CASSLLSGGTNEKLFF

j_call: TRBJ2-7
d_call: .
clone_size: .
v_call: TRBV29-1
cdr3_nt: TGCAGCGTGAACACACCAACCCCCAGTTACGAGCAGTACTTC
cdr3_aa: CSVNTPTPSYEQYF

j_call: TRBJ2-7
d_call: .
clone_size: .
v_call: TRBV21-1
cdr3_nt: TGTGCCAGCAGCGCGAAGTGGGGACAGGGCCACGAGCAGTACTTC
cdr3_aa: CASSAKWGQGHEQYF

j_call: TRBJ1-2
d_call: .
clone_size: .
v_call: TRBV7-2
cdr3_nt: TGTGCCAGCAGCTTAGAAGGGGATTCTGGCTACACCTTC
cdr3_aa: CASSLEGDSGYTF

j_call: TRBJ2-7
d_call: TRBD1
clone_size: once
v_call: TRBV2
cdr3_nt: TGTGCCAGCAGTGAAGGGACAGGGCGGTACGAGCAGTACTTC
cdr3_aa: CASSEGTGRYEQYF

j_call: TRBJ2-7
d_call: TRBD2
clone_size: .
v_call: TRBV5-4
cdr3_nt: TGTGCCAGCAGACGGGAGGGCCTCTCCTACGAGCAGTACTTC
cdr3_aa: CASRREGLSYEQYF

j_call: TRBJ2-1
d_call: TRBD2
clone_size: .
v_call: TRBV7-2
cdr3_nt: TGTGCCAGCAGCCTCGGGGGGAAGAGTGAGCAGTTCTTC
cdr3_aa: CASSLGGKSEQFF

j_call: TRBJ1-6
d_call: TRBD1
clone_size: .
v_call: TRBV9
cdr3_nt: TGTGCCAGCAGAACACAGGGGTCTAATTCACCCCTCCACTTT
cdr3_aa: CASRTQGSNSPLHF

j_call: TRBJ1-1
d_call: .
clone_size: .
v_call: TRBV4-3
cdr3_nt: TGCGCCAGCAGCCAAGCCGACAGGAATACCGAAGCTTTCTTT
cdr3_aa: CASSQADRNTEAFF

j_call: TRBJ1-3
d_call: TRBD1
clone_size: .
v_call: TRBV18
cdr3_nt: TGTGCCAGCTCATCGACAGGGGGAGGTGGAAACACCATATATTTT
cdr3_aa: CASSSTGGGGNTIYF

j_call: TRBJ1-2
d_call: TRBD1
clone_size: .
v_call: TRBV3-1/TRBV3-2
cdr3_nt: TGTGCCAGCAGCCAAGTCACGCAGGGGGCGCTGGACTATGGCTACACCTTC
cdr3_aa: CASSQVTQGALDYGYTF

j_call: TRBJ2-7
d_call: .
clone_size: .
v_call: TRBV7-9
cdr3_nt: TGTGCCAGCAGCTTAGGGAGCTTCGAGCAGTACTTC
cdr3_aa: CASSLGSFEQYF

j_call: TRBJ2-1
d_call: .
clone_size: .
v_call: TRBV6-6
cdr3_nt: TGTGCCAGCAGCCCCAAAAATGAGCAGTTCTTC
cdr3_aa: CASSPKNEQFF

j_call: TRBJ2-7
d_call: .
clone_size: .
v_call: TRBV11-2
cdr3_nt: TGTGCCAGCAGCTTAGATCGGGTCAGGGGATCCTACGAGCAGTACTTC
cdr3_aa: CASSLDRVRGSYEQYF

j_call: TRBJ2-5
d_call: TRBD2
clone_size: .
v_call: TRBV5-1
cdr3_nt: TGCGCCAGCAGCATCGGACTAGCGGGGGGAGAGACCCAGTACTTC
cdr3_aa: CASSIGLAGGETQYF